A selection of T cell receptor beta chains follows, all from one sample in a study of blood T cell repertoires in COVID-19. The table came from immunoSEQ multiplex PCR; TCRdb's copy has only in-frame clones and leaves some out. The sample shows about 70,000 clones, roughly 89% of them seen only once. Material: peripheral blood. All receptors come from a man in his 60s with acute or convalescent COVID-19. Each CDR3 is given with its conserved first and last residue. D genes are given only for firm matches. Rows give clone size only sometimes, using once, few, many, or a class for an expanded clone.

cdr3_aa cdr3_nt v_call d_call clone_size j_call
CASSPTGSEETQYF TGTGCCAGCAGCCCGACAGGGAGTGAGGAGACCCAGTACTTC TRBV5-6 TRBD1 - TRBJ2-5
CASKGASNQPQHF TGTGCCAGTAAAGGGGCTAGCAATCAGCCCCAGCATTTT TRBV19 - - TRBJ1-5
CASSSRTTGGNEQFF TGTGCCAGCAGCTCACGGACAACCGGGGGGAATGAGCAGTTCTTC TRBV5-4 TRBD2 - TRBJ2-1
CASSLEVRGRTNEKLFF TGTGCCAGCAGCTTAGAAGTTCGGGGGAGAACTAATGAAAAACTGTTTTTT TRBV7-2 - - TRBJ1-4
CASSYGVTGNTIYF TGTGCCAGCAGTTATGGAGTCACTGGAAACACCATATATTTT TRBV6-5 - - TRBJ1-3
CASSIGTGTGYEKLFF TGTGCCAGTAGTATAGGCACCGGGACAGGGTATGAAAAACTGTTTTTT TRBV19 TRBD1 - TRBJ1-4
CASSFNLDTQYF TGCGCCAGCAGCTTTAATCTAGATACGCAGTATTTT TRBV5-1 - once TRBJ2-3
CASRLPADSLTTNTEAFF TGTGCCAGCAGGCTACCTGCGGACAGTCTGACTACGAACACTGAAGCTTTCTTT TRBV2 - - TRBJ1-1
CASSPDGDRPPTLNEKLFF TGCGCCAGCAGCCCGGACGGGGACAGGCCCCCTACTCTTAATGAAAAACTGTTTTTT TRBV5-1 TRBD1 - TRBJ1-4
CASSPDKKETQYF TGTGCCAGCAGTCCAGACAAGAAAGAGACCCAGTACTTC TRBV12-3/TRBV12-4 - - TRBJ2-5
CASLVRDRGTEAFF TGTGCCAGCCTGGTCCGGGACAGGGGAACTGAAGCTTTCTTT TRBV19 TRBD1 - TRBJ1-1
CASGDRGSPLHF TGTGCCAGCGGAGACAGAGGCTCACCCCTCCACTTT TRBV3-1/TRBV3-2 - - TRBJ1-6
CASIAPTNTGELFF TGTGCCAGCATAGCGCCTACGAACACCGGGGAGCTGTTTTTT TRBV28 - - TRBJ2-2
CASTNSRPTGLYGYTF TGTGCCAGCACCAACTCGAGGCCGACGGGACTCTATGGCTACACCTTC TRBV27 - - TRBJ1-2
CASSLELGGTEAFF TGTGCCAGCAGCTTAGAACTAGGCGGCACTGAAGCTTTCTTT TRBV7-9 - - TRBJ1-1
CASRGRAYSNQPQHF TGTGCCAGTAGGGGCAGGGCCTATAGCAATCAGCCCCAGCATTTT TRBV19 - - TRBJ1-5
CASSLVLGSLNTEAFF TGTGCCAGCAGCTTAGTTCTGGGTAGCTTGAACACTGAAGCTTTCTTT TRBV11-2 - - TRBJ1-1
CSGQQGIVNEQFF TGCAGCGGTCAACAGGGTATCGTGAATGAGCAGTTCTTC TRBV29-1 - - TRBJ2-1
CASTLRGIPNYGYTF TGTGCCAGCACCCTTAGGGGGATACCTAACTATGGCTACACCTTC TRBV7-9 - - TRBJ1-2
CASSLDLGQTYEQYF TGTGCCAGCAGCTTAGATCTGGGACAGACCTACGAGCAGTACTTC TRBV11-2 TRBD1 few TRBJ2-7
CASSYGGGRNEQYF TGTGCCAGCAGTTACGGGGGGGGCCGGAACGAGCAGTACTTC TRBV6-5 - once TRBJ2-7
CASRPQGLGNQPQHF TGTGCCAGCAGACCCCAGGGGCTCGGCAATCAGCCCCAGCATTTT TRBV6-5 - - TRBJ1-5
CSVAGTGPYNEQFF TGCAGCGTGGCCGGGACAGGGCCCTACAATGAGCAGTTCTTC TRBV29-1 TRBD1 - TRBJ2-1
CASRHTGAHYGYTF TGTGCCAGTAGGCATACAGGGGCCCACTATGGCTACACCTTC TRBV19 TRBD1 - TRBJ1-2
CATSGVGRGTGELFF TGTGCCACCAGTGGTGTGGGGCGAGGCACCGGGGAGCTGTTTTTT TRBV24-1 - - TRBJ2-2
CASSYGTLEQYF TGTGCCAGCAGTTACGGCACCCTGGAGCAGTACTTC TRBV6-5 - - TRBJ2-7
CASSIARPGTEAFF TGTGCCAGCTCAATCGCCCGCCCCGGCACTGAAGCTTTCTTT TRBV18 - - TRBJ1-1
CASTRTGFGTGELFF TGTGCCAGCACTCGGACAGGGTTTGGCACCGGGGAGCTGTTTTTT TRBV2 TRBD1 - TRBJ2-2
CASALGQGRLRGGYTF TGCGCCAGCGCATTGGGGCAGGGCAGGCTGAGAGGTGGCTACACCTTC TRBV5-1 - once TRBJ1-2
CSPWGPPGDGYTF TGCAGCCCGTGGGGGCCCCCGGGTGATGGCTACACCTTC TRBV29-1 - - TRBJ1-2
CAISYEGEKLFF TGTGCCATCAGTTACGAGGGTGAAAAACTGTTTTTT TRBV10-3 - - TRBJ1-4
CASSQTGTGNTEAFF TGTGCCAGCAGCCAAACAGGGACGGGGAACACTGAAGCTTTCTTT TRBV14 - - TRBJ1-1
CASSSRGTSGVGTDTQYF TGTGCCAGCAGCTCCCGGGGGACTAGCGGGGTGGGTACAGATACGCAGTATTTT TRBV13 TRBD2 - TRBJ2-3
CASSPQSPAAANTEAFF TGCGCCAGCAGTCCACAATCTCCCGCCGCCGCGAACACTGAAGCTTTCTTT TRBV5-1 - - TRBJ1-1
CASSFAGGRNTEAFF TGTGCCAGCAGCTTCGCAGGGGGCCGGAACACTGAAGCTTTCTTT TRBV7-2 TRBD1 - TRBJ1-1
CASSPRGTGGNEKLFF TGTGCCAGCAGCCCCCGCGGGACAGGGGGTAATGAAAAACTGTTTTTT TRBV4-2 TRBD1 - TRBJ1-4
CASSVVVRGGYNEQFF TGTGCCAGCAGCGTAGTAGTCCGGGGGGGATACAATGAGCAGTTCTTC TRBV9 TRBD2 - TRBJ2-1
CASSSGGEQYF TGTGCCAGCAGTTCCGGAGGCGAGCAGTACTTC TRBV27 - - TRBJ2-7
CASGPGSTNSPLHF TGTGCCAGTGGGCCGGGATCGACTAATTCACCCCTCCACTTT TRBV19 - - TRBJ1-6
CASGSPGFATEAFF TGTGCTAGTGGCTCCCCAGGGTTCGCAACTGAAGCTTTCTTT TRBV12-5 - - TRBJ1-1
CASSLGRTGNGYTF TGTGCCAGCAGCTTGGGCCGGACAGGGAATGGCTACACCTTC TRBV5-6 TRBD1 once TRBJ1-2
CASSGDRGRQPQHF TGCGCCAGCAGTGGCGACAGGGGGCGGCAGCCCCAGCATTTT TRBV10-2 TRBD1 - TRBJ1-5
CASSRQTSGGATGELFF TGCGCCAGCAGCCGGCAGACTAGCGGGGGGGCCACCGGGGAGCTGTTTTTT TRBV4-1 TRBD2 - TRBJ2-2
CASSDPGTGDNEQFF TGCGCCAGCAGCGACCCCGGGACAGGGGACAATGAGCAGTTCTTC TRBV5-1 TRBD1 - TRBJ2-1
CATSRGTGEGEKLFF TGTGCCACCAGCAGAGGGACAGGGGAAGGTGAAAAACTGTTTTTT TRBV15 TRBD1 - TRBJ1-4
CASSLVENLNQPQHF TGTGCCAGCAGCTTGGTCGAGAACCTAAATCAGCCCCAGCATTTT TRBV5-4 - - TRBJ1-5
CASSSLQDQPQHF TGTGCCAGCTCCTCGCTCCAGGATCAGCCCCAGCATTTT TRBV19 - - TRBJ1-5
CASRFSGAGYTF TGTGCCAGCAGGTTTAGTGGGGCTGGCTACACCTTC TRBV6-5 - - TRBJ1-2
CASSPGRWEKNYGYTF TGTGCCAGCTCACCTGGAAGGTGGGAGAAGAACTATGGCTACACCTTC TRBV18 - - TRBJ1-2